Below are 12 T cell receptor beta chains sequenced from a single sample in a study of T cell responses to AZD1222 COVID-19 vaccine. The assay was immunoSEQ multiplex PCR, and TCRdb's table has in-frame clones only and misses some. The table lists under 170,000 clones, 94% of them singletons. This sample comprised peripheral blood, obtained on day 0 of AZD1222 vaccination. These receptor sequences come from an adult in good health.

This chain links TRBV19 with TRBJ2-1; D unresolved. The CDR3 runs to 14 residues. The germline V gene has CDR1 LNHDA and CDR2 SQIVND (reference sequence). The V end was cut by 3 bases, the J end by 1 base, with 7 bases between. In DNA, the CDR3 is TGTGCCAGTAGTATCCTCTCATCCTACAATGAGCAGTTCTTC. Translated: CASSILSSYNEQFF.

The J gene is TRBJ2-3, the V gene TRBV18, with D perhaps TRBD1 (5 bases). The CDR3 is made up of 16 amino acids. CDR1 is KGHSH, CDR2 LQKENI, per germline. The V gene lost 2 bases and the J gene lost 3 bases, with 15 bases spanning the gap. The CDR3 protein is CASSPFEQAWTDTQYF. The CDR3 DNA follows: TGTGCCAGCTCACCATTTGAACAGGCATGGACAGATACGCAGTATTTT.

This chain uses TRBV9 with TRBJ2-1, with 7 nucleotides matching TRBD1. CDR3 length: 16 amino acids. The V gene's germline CDR1 is SGDLS and CDR2 YYNGEE. V was clipped by 1 base and J by 1 base; unmatched bases: 5. CDR3 sequence (DNA): TGTGCCAGCAGCGTAAGGGGGCTAGAGTCCTACAATGAGCAGTTCTTC. Residues: CASSVRGLESYNEQFF.

This rearrangement joins TRBV19 to TRBJ1-2, with 9 bases matching TRBD1. The V and J ends lost 6 bases and 5 bases, in that order; junction bases with no gene match: 4. The CDR3 runs to 13 residues. Germline V CDR1 and CDR2: LNHDA, SQIVND (reference sequence). The CDR3 loop reads CASRRTGDYGYTF. CDR3 nucleotide sequence: TGTGCCAGTAGGCGGACAGGGGATTATGGCTACACCTTC.

This sequence joins TRBV6-2 or TRBV6-3 and TRBJ2-1, with D perhaps TRBD1 or TRBD2 (5 bases each). Germline CDR1 and CDR2: MNHEY and SVGEGT. Trimming stripped 4 bases from V and 6 bases from J, with 13 bases between. The CDR3 totals 14 residues. The CDR3 bases are TGTGCCAGCAGTTGGCTCGGGACCTCCAATGAGCAGTTCTTC. As protein: CASSWLGTSNEQFF.

This chain uses TRBV4-2 with TRBJ1-5; D call uncertain. The V end lost 0 bases, the J end lost 3 bases, and 18 bases lay between the germline ends. This CDR3 contains 18 residues. Germline loops: CDR1 LGHNA, CDR2 YNFKEQ. This chain's CDR3 is CASSQDAVFDWHNQPQHF. CDR3 bases: TGTGCCAGCAGCCAAGATGCGGTTTTCGATTGGCACAATCAGCCCCAGCATTTT.

This chain connects TRBV29-1 to TRBJ1-4; tentative D call: TRBD1 (6 bases). CDR3 size: 14 residues. Trimming left V 0 bases short and J 8 bases short, with 13 bases between. CDR1 and CDR2 (germline): SQVTM, ANQGSEA. In DNA form, the CDR3 reads TGCAGCGTTGAAGAGGCCGGGGGGCTGGAAAAACTGTTTTTT. The encoded protein is CSVEEAGGLEKLFF. Combining the CDR3 with reference TRBV29-1 and TRBJ1-4 gives the whole variable domain SAVISQKPSRDICQRGTSLTIQCQVDSQVTMMFWYRQQPGQSLTLIATANQGSEATYESGFVIDKFPISRPNLTFSTLTVSNMSPEDSSIYLCSVEEAGGLEKLFFGSGTQLSVL.

CDR3 loop: CASSLDGTLGPKAREQYV. The CDR3 nucleotides read TGCGCCAGCAGCTTGGATGGGACACTGGGCCCTAAGGCGCGCGAGCAGTACGTC. The chain uses TRBV5-1 and TRBJ2-7; maybe TRBD1 (6 bases). The ends were cut back, 0 bases at V and 6 bases at J, with 25 bases in the middle. This CDR3 contains 18 residues. CDR1 is SGHRS, CDR2 YFSETQ, per germline.

This rearrangement joins TRBV9 to TRBJ2-1; D ambiguous. The CDR3 sequence is 14 residues long. V dropped 0 bases and J dropped 8 bases, with 12 bases sitting between them. Germline lookup yields CDR1 SGDLS and CDR2 YYNGEE. The CDR3 here is CASSVVEGSDEQFF. The CDR3 DNA follows: TGTGCCAGCAGCGTAGTTGAAGGCTCGGATGAGCAGTTCTTC.

The rearrangement links TRBV28 to TRBJ2-1, with D perhaps matching TRBD1 (5 bases). Trimming pared 4 bases from V and 10 bases from J, leaving 23 bases between. CDR3 length: 16 amino acids. Germline V lookup: CDR1 MDHEN, CDR2 SYDVKM. The CDR3 coding sequence is TGTGCCAGCAGTTCCAACTGGGCCTCCCCCACAGGAGAGCAGTTCTTC. Amino acid sequence: CASSSNWASPTGEQFF.

The chain couples TRBV12-3 or TRBV12-4 to TRBJ1-3; no reliable D call. V shed 5 bases and J shed 0 bases, with 5 bases lying between them. The length of the CDR3 is 13 residues. The CDR3 DNA sequence: TGTGCCAGCAGTCTGACCTCTGGAAACACCATATATTTT. This translates into CASSLTSGNTIYF.

This clone was counted a single time. The rearrangement joins TRBV3-1 (or the pseudogene TRBV3-2) to TRBJ1-1; D possibly corresponds to TRBD1 (5 bases). This CDR3 spans 15 amino acids. Looked up from germline, CDR1 is LGHDT and CDR2 is YNNKEL (reference sequence). Deletions cut 4 bases from V and 4 bases from J, with 16 bases between. CDR3 region: CASSPERGFGTEAFF. The CDR3 coding sequence is TGTGCCAGCAGCCCGGAGCGGGGGTTCGGCACTGAAGCTTTCTTT.